A selection of T cell receptor beta chains follows, all from one sample in a study of blood T cell repertoires in COVID-19. Profiled with immunoSEQ multiplex PCR; TCRdb holds only in-frame clones, not every one. Of 98,000 or so clones in the sample, about 90% were seen once. The specimen was peripheral blood. All receptors derive from a man between 50 and 59 years old with acute or convalescent COVID-19. Each CDR3 is given with its conserved first and last residue. A D gene is named only where the DNA matches it firmly. Clone size is not always given. Where it is, it says once, few, many or a class for expanded clones.

j_call | d_call | clone_size | cdr3_length | v_call | cdr3_aa | cdr3_nt
TRBJ2-7 | - | - | 14 | TRBV19 | CASSMNRLSYEQYF | TGTGCCAGTAGTATGAACAGGCTATCCTACGAGCAGTACTTC
TRBJ2-7 | TRBD1 | - | 14 | TRBV3-1/TRBV3-2 | CASSAGTGGYEQYF | TGTGCCAGCAGCGCCGGGACAGGGGGCTACGAGCAGTACTTC
TRBJ2-7 | - | - | 13 | TRBV4-1 | CASSQLASYEQYF | TGCGCCAGCAGCCAATTAGCATCCTACGAGCAGTACTTC
TRBJ2-1 | TRBD2 | - | 14 | TRBV10-3 | CATKPGLSNNEQFF | TGTGCCACCAAGCCGGGACTATCCAACAATGAGCAGTTCTTC
TRBJ2-7 | - | - | 12 | TRBV7-8 | CASIGSSYEQYF | TGTGCCAGCATTGGCAGCTCCTACGAGCAGTACTTC
TRBJ2-1 | - | - | 16 | TRBV21-1 | CASSDRGTAGYNEQFF | TGTGCCAGCAGCGACAGGGGGACCGCGGGCTACAATGAGCAGTTCTTC
TRBJ2-7 | TRBD1 | - | 15 | TRBV9 | CASSPRDRVAYEQYF | TGTGCCAGCAGCCCCCGGGACAGGGTAGCCTACGAGCAGTACTTC
TRBJ2-3 | - | - | 17 | TRBV6-1 | CASSGPVRPRGTDTQYF | TGTGCCAGCAGTGGGCCCGTGAGGCCCAGAGGCACAGATACGCAGTATTTT
TRBJ2-3 | - | - | 14 | TRBV24-1 | CATSDLEAGDTQYF | TGTGCCACCAGTGATTTGGAAGCGGGAGATACGCAGTATTTT
TRBJ2-5 | TRBD1 | - | 15 | TRBV28 | CASRPTGAPQETQYF | TGTGCCAGCAGACCGACAGGGGCTCCGCAAGAGACCCAGTACTTC
TRBJ2-2 | - | - | 16 | TRBV28 | CASRHQWGANTGELFF | TGTGCCAGCCGCCACCAATGGGGAGCAAACACCGGGGAGCTGTTTTTT
TRBJ2-7 | - | - | 13 | TRBV6-6 | CASSYRQGHEQYF | TGTGCCAGCAGTTACAGGCAGGGCCACGAGCAGTACTTC
TRBJ2-1 | TRBD2 | - | 13 | TRBV3-1/TRBV3-2 | CASSGTSGNEQFF | TGTGCCAGCAGCGGGACTAGCGGCAATGAGCAGTTCTTC
TRBJ2-5 | TRBD1 | - | 13 | TRBV28 | CASSHDREKTQYF | TGTGCCAGCAGTCACGACAGGGAAAAGACCCAGTACTTC
TRBJ2-5 | TRBD2 | - | 17 | TRBV24-1 | CATSDSKRLAAGETQYF | TGTGCCACCAGTGATTCGAAACGACTAGCGGCTGGAGAGACCCAGTACTTC
TRBJ1-2 | - | - | 16 | TRBV4-1 | CASSQESQVINYGYTF | TGCGCCAGCAGCCAAGAGTCCCAGGTGATTAACTATGGCTACACCTTC
TRBJ2-1 | - | - | 14 | TRBV28 | CASSFQGSRNEQFF | TGTGCCAGCAGCTTTCAGGGCAGTAGAAATGAGCAGTTCTTC
TRBJ1-1 | - | - | 14 | TRBV7-9 | CASSFITRNAEAFF | TGTGCCAGCAGCTTCATTACGAGGAACGCTGAAGCTTTCTTT
TRBJ2-5 | - | - | 15 | TRBV28 | CASSSSRASQETQYF | TGTGCCAGCAGTTCCTCGCGGGCCAGTCAAGAGACCCAGTACTTC
TRBJ2-6 | - | - | 16 | TRBV3-1/TRBV3-2 | CASTPGHFSGANVLTF | TGTGCCAGCACCCCGGGACATTTCTCTGGGGCCAACGTCCTGACTTTC
TRBJ1-4 | - | - | 11 | TRBV20-1 | CSARVGEKLFF | TGCAGTGCCAGGGTTGGGGAAAAACTGTTTTTT
TRBJ2-1 | TRBD2 | - | 15 | TRBV19 | CASSIGGRAWNEQFF | TGTGCCAGTAGTATCGGCGGGAGGGCCTGGAATGAGCAGTTCTTC
TRBJ2-7 | - | - | 15 | TRBV5-6 | CASSPLGTNLYEQYF | TGTGCCAGCAGCCCCCTAGGGACAAACCTTTACGAGCAGTACTTC
TRBJ2-3 | - | - | 16 | TRBV18 | CASSPPGLSGTDTQYF | TGTGCCAGCTCACCCCCCGGACTATCGGGCACAGATACGCAGTATTTT
TRBJ2-3 | - | - | 15 | TRBV27 | CASSYARLGTDTQYF | TGTGCCAGCAGTTACGCGAGACTGGGCACAGATACGCAGTATTTT
TRBJ1-1 | - | - | 13 | TRBV18 | CASSTLIPPEAFF | TGTGCCAGCTCAACCCTAATCCCCCCTGAAGCTTTCTTT
TRBJ2-1 | - | - | 12 | TRBV20-1 | CSASRTNNEQFF | TGCAGTGCTAGTCGGACTAACAATGAGCAGTTCTTC
TRBJ1-6 | - | - | 16 | TRBV7-9 | CASSTAGGGANSPLHF | TGTGCCAGCAGCACCGCGGGGGGGGGCGCGAATTCACCCCTCCACTTT
TRBJ2-3 | - | - | 17 | TRBV11-2 | CASSSSGTSRVTDTQYF | TGTGCCAGCAGCTCCTCCGGGACTTCGAGGGTCACAGATACGCAGTATTTT
TRBJ1-3 | TRBD1 | - | 15 | TRBV7-9 | CASSRTGGPGNTIYF | TGTGCCAGCAGCAGGACAGGGGGCCCTGGAAACACCATATATTTT
TRBJ2-5 | - | - | 15 | TRBV2 | CASSGGKPDRETQYF | TGTGCCAGCAGTGGCGGGAAGCCCGATAGGGAGACCCAGTACTTC
TRBJ2-5 | - | - | 14 | TRBV10-1 | CASSESAGQETQYF | TGCGCCAGCAGTGAGTCCGCAGGGCAAGAGACCCAGTACTTC
TRBJ1-4 | - | - | 14 | TRBV28 | CASSQTVMGEKLFF | TGTGCCAGCAGTCAGACCGTCATGGGCGAAAAACTGTTTTTT
TRBJ1-1 | - | - | 12 | TRBV12-3/TRBV12-4 | CASSQGYTEAFF | TGTGCCAGCAGTCAGGGTTACACTGAAGCTTTCTTT
TRBJ2-7 | TRBD1 | - | 14 | TRBV5-1 | CASSLRQGLDEQYF | TGCGCCAGCAGCTTACGACAGGGGTTGGACGAGCAGTACTTC
TRBJ2-1 | TRBD2 | - | 18 | TRBV11-3 | CASSPGLAGGSSYNEQFF | TGTGCCAGCAGCCCGGGACTAGCGGGGGGAAGCTCCTACAATGAGCAGTTCTTC
TRBJ1-5 | TRBD1 | - | 15 | TRBV28 | CASSKQQGAGQPQHF | TGTGCCAGCAGCAAACAGCAGGGGGCAGGTCAGCCCCAGCATTTT
TRBJ2-7 | TRBD2 | - | 16 | TRBV11-1 | CASSFTSGTSSYEQYF | TGTGCCAGCAGCTTTACTAGCGGCACTAGCTCCTACGAGCAGTACTTC
TRBJ2-7 | - | - | 12 | TRBV19 | CASRNRNYEQYF | TGTGCCAGTAGAAACAGAAACTACGAGCAGTACTTC
TRBJ2-5 | - | - | 15 | TRBV10-1 | CASSEGGGGKETQYF | TGCGCCAGCAGTGAGGGGGGGGGCGGAAAAGAGACCCAGTACTTC
TRBJ2-1 | TRBD2 | - | 18 | TRBV7-8 | CASSPDTLSGSVYNEQFF | TGTGCCAGCAGCCCCGACACTCTTAGCGGGAGTGTCTACAATGAGCAGTTCTTC
TRBJ2-1 | TRBD1 | many | 14 | TRBV18 | CASSPWDSYNEQFF | TGTGCCAGCTCACCGTGGGACAGCTACAATGAGCAGTTCTTC
TRBJ1-3 | TRBD1 | once | 19 | TRBV10-3 | CAISKGDRGLFASGNTIYF | TGTGCCATCAGTAAAGGGGACAGGGGCCTTTTTGCCTCTGGAAACACCATATATTTT
TRBJ2-6 | TRBD1 | once | 19 | TRBV7-6 | CASSSGTGIGDSGANVLTF | TGTGCCAGCAGCTCCGGGACAGGGATTGGTGACTCTGGGGCCAACGTCCTGACTTTC
TRBJ2-5 | TRBD1 | once | 14 | TRBV6-5 | CASSPGQGRETQYF | TGTGCCAGCAGCCCGGGACAGGGCAGGGAGACCCAGTACTTC
TRBJ2-1 | TRBD2 | - | 20 | TRBV30 | CAWSPNPGLAGPNEYNEQFF | TGTGCCTGGAGTCCTAATCCGGGACTAGCGGGACCTAACGAGTACAATGAGCAGTTCTTC
TRBJ2-5 | TRBD2 | once | 18 | TRBV10-3 | CAISESTVLAGSQETQYF | TGTGCCATCAGTGAGTCGACAGTGCTAGCGGGAAGCCAAGAGACCCAGTACTTC
TRBJ1-1 | - | - | 12 | TRBV6-5 | CASRRESGEAFF | TGTGCCAGCAGGAGGGAATCGGGTGAAGCTTTCTTT